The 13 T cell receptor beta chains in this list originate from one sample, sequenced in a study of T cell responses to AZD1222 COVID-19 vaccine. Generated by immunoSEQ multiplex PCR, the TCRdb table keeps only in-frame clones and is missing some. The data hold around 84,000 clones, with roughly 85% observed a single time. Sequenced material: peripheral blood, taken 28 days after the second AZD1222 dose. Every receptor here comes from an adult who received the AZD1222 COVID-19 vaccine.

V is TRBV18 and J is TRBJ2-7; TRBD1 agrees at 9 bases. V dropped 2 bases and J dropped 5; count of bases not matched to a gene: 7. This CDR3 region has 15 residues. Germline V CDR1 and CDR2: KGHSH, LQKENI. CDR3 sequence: CASSPGTGISHEQYF. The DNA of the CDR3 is TGTGCCAGCTCACCAGGGACAGGGATCAGCCACGAGCAGTACTTC.

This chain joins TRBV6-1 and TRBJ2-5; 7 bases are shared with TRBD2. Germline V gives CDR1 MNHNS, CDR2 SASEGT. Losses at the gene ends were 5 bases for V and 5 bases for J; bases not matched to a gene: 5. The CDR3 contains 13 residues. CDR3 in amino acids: CASSFGTTETQYF. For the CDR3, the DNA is TGTGCCAGCAGTTTCGGGACTACTGAGACCCAGTACTTC.

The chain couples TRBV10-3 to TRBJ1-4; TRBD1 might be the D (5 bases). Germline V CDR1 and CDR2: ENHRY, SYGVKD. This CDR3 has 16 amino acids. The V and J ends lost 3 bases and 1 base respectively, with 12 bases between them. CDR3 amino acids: CAISDGDGLTNEKLFF. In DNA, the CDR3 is TGTGCCATCAGTGATGGGGACGGCTTAACTAATGAAAAACTGTTTTTT.

CDR3 in amino acids: CASSLGTGAYGYTF. For the CDR3, the DNA is TGCGCCAGCAGCTTAGGGACAGGGGCTTATGGCTACACCTTC. The chain uses TRBV5-1 and TRBJ1-2; TRBD1 agrees at 10 bases. CDR1 SGHRS and CDR2 YFSETQ come from the germline V gene. V shed 2 bases and J 5 bases; nucleotides not matched to a gene: 3. The CDR3 is made up of 14 amino acids.

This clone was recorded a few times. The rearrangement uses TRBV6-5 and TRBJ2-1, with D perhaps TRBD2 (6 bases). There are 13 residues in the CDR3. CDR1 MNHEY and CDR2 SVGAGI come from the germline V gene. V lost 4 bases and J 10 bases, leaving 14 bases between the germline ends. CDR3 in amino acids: CASSSGTLGEQFF. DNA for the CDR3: TGTGCCAGCAGTTCCGGGACTCTAGGCGAGCAGTTCTTC.

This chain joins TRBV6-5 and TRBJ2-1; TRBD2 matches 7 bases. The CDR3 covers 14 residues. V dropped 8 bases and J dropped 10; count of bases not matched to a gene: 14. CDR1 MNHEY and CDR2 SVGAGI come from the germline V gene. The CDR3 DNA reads TGTGCCAGCTCCCGACGGGGGGTCATGGGGGAGCAGTTCTTC. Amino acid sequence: CASSRRGVMGEQFF.

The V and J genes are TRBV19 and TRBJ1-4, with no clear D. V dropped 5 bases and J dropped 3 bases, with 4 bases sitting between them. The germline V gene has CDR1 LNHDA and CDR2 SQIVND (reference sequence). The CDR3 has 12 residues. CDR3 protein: CASSQSNEKLFF. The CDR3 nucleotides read TGTGCCAGTAGTCAGTCTAATGAAAAACTGTTTTTT.

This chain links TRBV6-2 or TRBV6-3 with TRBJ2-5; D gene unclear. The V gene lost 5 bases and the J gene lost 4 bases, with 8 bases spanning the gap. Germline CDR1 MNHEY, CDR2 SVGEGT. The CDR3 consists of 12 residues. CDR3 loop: CASSRARETQYF. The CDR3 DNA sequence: TGTGCCAGCAGTAGGGCCCGAGAGACCCAGTACTTC.

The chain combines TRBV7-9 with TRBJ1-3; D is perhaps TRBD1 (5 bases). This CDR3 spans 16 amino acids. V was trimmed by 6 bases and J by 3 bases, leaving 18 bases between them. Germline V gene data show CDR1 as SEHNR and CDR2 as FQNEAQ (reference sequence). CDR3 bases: TGTGCCAGCAGATTATCGACCGGGGCAGTTGGAAACACCATATATTTT. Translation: CASRLSTGAVGNTIYF.

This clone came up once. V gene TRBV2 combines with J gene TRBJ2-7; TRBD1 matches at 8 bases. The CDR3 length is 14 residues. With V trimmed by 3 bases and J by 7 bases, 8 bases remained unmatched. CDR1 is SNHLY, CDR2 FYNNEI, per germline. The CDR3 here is CASSDPQGAWEQYF. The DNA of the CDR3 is TGTGCCAGCAGTGACCCGCAGGGGGCTTGGGAGCAGTACTTC.

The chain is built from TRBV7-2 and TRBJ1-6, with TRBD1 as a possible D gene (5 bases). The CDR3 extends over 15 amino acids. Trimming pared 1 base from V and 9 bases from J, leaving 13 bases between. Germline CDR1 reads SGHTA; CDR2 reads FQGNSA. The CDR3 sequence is CASSLGGRASSPLHF. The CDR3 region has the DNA TGTGCCAGCAGCTTAGGAGGCAGGGCCTCTTCACCCCTCCACTTT. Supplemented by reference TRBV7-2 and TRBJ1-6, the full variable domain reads GAGVSQSPSNKVTEKGKDVELRCDPISGHTALYWYRQSLGQGLEFLIYFQGNSAPDKSGLPSDRFSAERTGGSVSTLTIQRTQQEDSAVYLCASSLGGRASSPLHFGNGTRLTVT.

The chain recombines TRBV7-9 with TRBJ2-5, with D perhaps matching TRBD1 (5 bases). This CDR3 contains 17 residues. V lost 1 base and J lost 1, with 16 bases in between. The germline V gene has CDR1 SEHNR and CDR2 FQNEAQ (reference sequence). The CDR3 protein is CASSLGQALQGQETQYF. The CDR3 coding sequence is TGTGCCAGCAGCTTAGGCCAGGCGTTGCAGGGCCAAGAGACCCAGTACTTC.

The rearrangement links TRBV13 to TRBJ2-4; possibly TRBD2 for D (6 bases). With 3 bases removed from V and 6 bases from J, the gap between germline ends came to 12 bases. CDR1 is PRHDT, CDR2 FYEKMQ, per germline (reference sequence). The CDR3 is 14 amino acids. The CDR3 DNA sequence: TGTGCCAGCAGCTTCGGTAGCGGTGGAAACATTCAGTACTTC. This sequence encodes CASSFGSGGNIQYF.